A selection of T cell receptor beta chains follows, all from one sample in a study of identical twins. TCRdb recomputed calls from the 5' RACE reads with MiXCR, one row per CDR3 protein. The sample lists some 570,000 distinct CDR3 sequences; 20% to 25% were seen once. These data also featured in a second study, about yellow fever vaccine responses in identical twins.

What was sequenced was CD4+ T cells sorted from blood. These receptor sequences come from a woman aged 18-29 years in good health. Each CDR3 is given with its conserved first and last residue. Fields, in order: V gene, D gene, clone size, J gene, CDR3 protein, CDR3 DNA. The D gene is left open where the match is weak. Expanded clones get a size class; other rows say once, few or many, or leave the size out.

TRBV20-1	TRBD2	NA	TRBJ2-1	CSARDAPSAGVGYEQFF	TGCAGTGCTAGAGATGCCCCCTCGGCGGGAGTGGGGTATGAGCAGTTCTTC
TRBV5-1	TRBD1	NA	TRBJ2-1	CASSAGQGIGKDEQFF	TGCGCCAGCAGCGCAGGACAGGGAATAGGTAAAGATGAGCAGTTCTTC
TRBV12-3/TRBV12-4	NA	NA	TRBJ2-4	CASSLRGGKNIQYF	TGTGCCAGCAGTTTGAGGGGAGGCAAAAACATTCAGTACTTC
TRBV5-1	TRBD1	NA	TRBJ1-2	CASSLGQGVSGYTF	TGCGCCAGCAGCCTGGGACAGGGTGTTTCCGGCTACACCTTC
TRBV24-1	NA	few	TRBJ2-1	CATSDFGPGTSYNEQFF	TGTGCCACCAGTGATTTCGGCCCAGGAACCTCCTACAATGAGCAGTTCTTC
TRBV28	TRBD2	NA	TRBJ2-5	CASSYGGSKGETQYF	TGTGCCAGCAGCTACGGGGGGTCGAAAGGAGAGACCCAGTACTTC
TRBV12-3/TRBV12-4	NA	NA	TRBJ1-1	CASSWRGMNTEAFF	TGTGCCAGCAGTTGGCGGGGGATGAACACTGAAGCTTTCTTT
TRBV28	NA	NA	TRBJ1-2	CASSTNVHPYTF	TGTGCCAGCAGTACGAACGTACATCCCTACACCTTC
TRBV20-1	NA	once	TRBJ2-1	CSAVTGVF	TGCAGTGCTGTGACGGGAGTCTTC
TRBV4-1	NA	NA	TRBJ2-3	CASSQPRLRTDTQYF	TGCGCCAGCAGCCAACCGAGACTACGCACAGATACGCAGTATTTT
TRBV5-1	NA	NA	TRBJ2-2	CASSKGEWGTGELFF	TGCGCCAGCAGCAAAGGGGAGTGGGGCACCGGGGAGCTGTTTTTT
TRBV10-3	NA	NA	TRBJ2-1	CAISAGGGSNEQFF	TGTGCCATCAGTGCAGGGGGCGGGAGCAATGAGCAGTTCTTC
TRBV5-1	NA	NA	TRBJ2-2	CASSLDVTNAGELFF	TGCGCCAGCAGCTTGGACGTGACGAACGCCGGGGAGCTGTTTTTT
TRBV9	NA	few	TRBJ2-5	CASSQTRGSGETQYF	TGTGCCAGCAGCCAGACGAGAGGGTCAGGGGAGACCCAGTACTTC
TRBV12-3/TRBV12-4	NA	medium-sized	TRBJ1-6	CASSEQGNNSPLHF	TGTGCCAGCAGTGAACAGGGAAATAATTCACCCCTCCACTTT
TRBV29-1	NA	NA	TRBJ2-7	CSVARGNEQYF	TGCAGCGTTGCGAGGGGTAACGAGCAGTACTTC
TRBV3-1	NA	NA	TRBJ1-5	CASSQIVSNQPQHF	TGTGCCAGCAGCCAGATAGTTAGCAATCAGCCCCAGCATTTT
TRBV24-1	NA	NA	TRBJ2-1	CATSAGLLGGNEQFF	TGTGCCACCAGTGCTGGCCTCCTAGGGGGCAATGAGCAGTTCTTC
TRBV4-2	NA	NA	TRBJ2-1	CASRGDNEQFF	TGTGCCAGCCGGGGAGACAATGAGCAGTTCTTC
TRBV20-1	NA	NA	TRBJ2-5	CSARETSYGAQYF	TGCAGTGCTAGAGAGACCAGCTATGGGGCCCAGTACTTC
TRBV20-1	TRBD1	many	TRBJ2-7	CSAKPGQGAYEQYF	TGCAGTGCTAAGCCGGGACAGGGGGCCTACGAGCAGTACTTC
TRBV12-3/TRBV12-4	TRBD2	NA	TRBJ2-7	CASTPGGYSYEQYF	TGTGCCAGCACCCCGGGGGGGTACTCCTACGAGCAGTACTTC
TRBV7-8	TRBD2	NA	TRBJ2-7	CASSPSGRGYEQYF	TGTGCCAGCAGCCCAAGCGGGAGGGGGTACGAGCAGTACTTC
TRBV5-1	TRBD2	few	TRBJ2-5	CASSTSGGEETQYF	TGCGCCAGCAGTACTAGCGGGGGGGAAGAGACCCAGTACTTC
TRBV20-1	TRBD2	many	TRBJ2-3	CSTTAGGNTDTQYF	TGCAGTACGACGGCGGGGGGGAACACAGATACGCAGTATTTT
TRBV20-1	NA	NA	TRBJ2-2	CSARDPFRGTGELFF	TGCAGTGCTAGAGACCCCTTTAGGGGGACCGGGGAGCTGTTTTTT
TRBV10-1	NA	few	TRBJ2-1	CASSAAQASSYNEQFF	TGCGCCAGCAGTGCCGCGCAGGCGAGCTCCTACAATGAGCAGTTCTTC
TRBV9	NA	NA	TRBJ2-2	CASSPKPNTGELFF	TGTGCCAGCAGCCCTAAGCCGAACACCGGGGAGCTGTTTTTT
TRBV20-1	NA	NA	TRBJ1-6	CSASSSRVAPLHF	TGCAGTGCTAGTTCGTCCAGGGTGGCACCCCTCCACTTT
TRBV12-3/TRBV12-4	TRBD2	NA	TRBJ2-1	CTSSFSIRAGGLRNEQFF	TGTACCAGCAGTTTTAGTATAAGAGCGGGGGGGCTACGGAATGAGCAGTTCTTC
TRBV20-1	TRBD2	NA	TRBJ2-1	CSARAHLPPGGSYNEQFF	TGCAGTGCTAGAGCTCACTTACCCCCGGGAGGCTCCTACAATGAGCAGTTCTTC
TRBV12-3/TRBV12-4	NA	many	TRBJ1-5	CASSLDLGNQPQHF	TGTGCCAGCAGTTTAGACCTGGGGAATCAGCCCCAGCATTTT
TRBV5-1	NA	NA	TRBJ2-1	CASSSSKSYNEQFF	TGCGCCAGCAGCTCCTCAAAGTCCTACAATGAGCAGTTCTTC
TRBV12-3/TRBV12-4	NA	few	TRBJ2-7	CASSYRDHEQYF	TGTGCCAGCAGTTACAGGGACCACGAGCAGTACTTC
TRBV20-1	NA	NA	TRBJ2-1	CSAHEGSGYNEQFF	TGCAGTGCTCACGAGGGGAGCGGCTACAATGAGCAGTTCTTC
TRBV6-5	NA	many	TRBJ2-3	CASSSELDTQYF	TGTGCCAGCAGTTCAGAGTTAGATACGCAGTATTTT
TRBV29-1	NA	few	TRBJ2-5	CSVEKHSQETQYF	TGCAGCGTTGAGAAACATTCACAAGAGACCCAGTACTTC
TRBV12-3/TRBV12-4	NA	few	TRBJ1-1	CASSLEPNTEAFF	TGTGCCAGCAGTTTAGAACCGAACACTGAAGCTTTCTTT
TRBV3-1	NA	NA	TRBJ2-7	CASSQQGFDEQYF	TGTGCCAGCAGCCAACAGGGTTTCGACGAGCAGTACTTC
TRBV12-3/TRBV12-4	NA	NA	TRBJ2-2	CASSLSALRAHRGGTGGLFF	TGTGCCAGCAGTTTAAGTGCACTCCGGGCCCACAGGGGGGGGACCGGGGGGCTGTTTTTT